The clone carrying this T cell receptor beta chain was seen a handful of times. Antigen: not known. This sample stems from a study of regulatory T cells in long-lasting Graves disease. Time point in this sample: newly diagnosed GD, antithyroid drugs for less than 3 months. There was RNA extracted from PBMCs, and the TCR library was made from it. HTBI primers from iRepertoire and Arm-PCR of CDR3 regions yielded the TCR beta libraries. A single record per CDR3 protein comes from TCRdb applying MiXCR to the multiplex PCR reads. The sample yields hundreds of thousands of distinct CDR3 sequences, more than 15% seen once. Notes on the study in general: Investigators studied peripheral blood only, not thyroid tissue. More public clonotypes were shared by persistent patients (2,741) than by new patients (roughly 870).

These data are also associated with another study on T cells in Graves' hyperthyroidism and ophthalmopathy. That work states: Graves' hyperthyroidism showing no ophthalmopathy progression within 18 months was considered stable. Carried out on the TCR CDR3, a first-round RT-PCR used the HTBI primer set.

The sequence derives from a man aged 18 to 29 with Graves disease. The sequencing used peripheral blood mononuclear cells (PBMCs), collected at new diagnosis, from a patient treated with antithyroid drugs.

Written as DNA, the CDR3 is TGCAGTGCGCCCGACAGGGGGGAAAACAATCAGCCCCAGCATTTT. Its protein product is CSAPDRGENNQPQHF. The genes are TRBV20-1 and TRBJ1-5; 9 bases agree with TRBD1. The V and J ends lost 6 bases and 3 bases, in that order; junction bases with no gene match: 9. Per the germline V gene, CDR1 is DFQATT and CDR2 is SNEGSKA (reference sequence). The CDR3 loop spans 15 amino acids.